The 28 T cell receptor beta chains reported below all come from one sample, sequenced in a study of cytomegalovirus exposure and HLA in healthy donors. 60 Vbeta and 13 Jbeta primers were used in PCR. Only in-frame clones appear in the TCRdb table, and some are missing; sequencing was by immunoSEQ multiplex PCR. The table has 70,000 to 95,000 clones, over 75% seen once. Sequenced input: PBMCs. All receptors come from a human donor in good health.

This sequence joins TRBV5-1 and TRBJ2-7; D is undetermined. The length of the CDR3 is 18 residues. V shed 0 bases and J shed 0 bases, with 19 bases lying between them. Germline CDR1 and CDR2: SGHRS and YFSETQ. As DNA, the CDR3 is TGCGCCAGCAGCTTGGCCAGGAACGCTTTCTTACCCTCCTACGAGCAGTACTTC. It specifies CASSLARNAFLPSYEQYF.

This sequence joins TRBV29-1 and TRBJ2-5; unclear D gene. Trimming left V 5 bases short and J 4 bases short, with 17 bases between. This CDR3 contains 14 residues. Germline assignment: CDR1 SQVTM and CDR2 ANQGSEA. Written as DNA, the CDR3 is TGCAGCGTTCCCCTAGTCCTTTTGGGAGAGACCCAGTACTTC. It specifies CSVPLVLLGETQYF.

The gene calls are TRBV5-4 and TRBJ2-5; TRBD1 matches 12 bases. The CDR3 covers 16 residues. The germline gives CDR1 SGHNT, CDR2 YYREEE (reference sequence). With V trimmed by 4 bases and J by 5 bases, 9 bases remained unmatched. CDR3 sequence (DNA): TGTGCCAGCAGCCCTAGGGGGGACAGGGGGCGCGAGACCCAGTACTTC. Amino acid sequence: CASSPRGDRGRETQYF. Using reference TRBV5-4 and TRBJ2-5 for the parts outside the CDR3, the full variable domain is ETGVTQSPTHLIKTRGQQVTLRCSSQSGHNTVSWYQQALGQGPQFIFQYYREEENGRGNFPPRFSGLQFPNYSSELNVNALELDDSALYLCASSPRGDRGRETQYFGPGTRLLVL.

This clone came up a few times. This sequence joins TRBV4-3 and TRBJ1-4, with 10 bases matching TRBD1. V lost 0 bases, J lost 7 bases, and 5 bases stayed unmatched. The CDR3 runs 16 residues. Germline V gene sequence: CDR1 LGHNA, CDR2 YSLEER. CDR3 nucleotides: TGCGCCAGCAGCCAAGATCTTGGGACAGGGGTTGAAAAACTGTTTTTT. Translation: CASSQDLGTGVEKLFF.

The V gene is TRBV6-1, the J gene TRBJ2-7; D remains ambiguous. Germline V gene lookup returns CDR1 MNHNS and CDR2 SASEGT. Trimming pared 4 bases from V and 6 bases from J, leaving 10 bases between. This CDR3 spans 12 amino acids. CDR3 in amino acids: CASSVMGFEQYF. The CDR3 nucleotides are TGTGCCAGCAGTGTGATGGGCTTCGAGCAGTACTTC.

DNA of the CDR3: TGCGCCAGCAGCCTCCTGGGCGAGGAAAAACTGTTTTTT. As protein: CASSLLGEEKLFF. The gene calls are TRBV4-1 and TRBJ1-4; the D is unclear. V lost 4 bases to trimming and J lost 8 bases, with 11 bases between them. Germline-derived CDR1 and CDR2 are MGHRA and YSYEKL. CDR3 length: 13 amino acids.

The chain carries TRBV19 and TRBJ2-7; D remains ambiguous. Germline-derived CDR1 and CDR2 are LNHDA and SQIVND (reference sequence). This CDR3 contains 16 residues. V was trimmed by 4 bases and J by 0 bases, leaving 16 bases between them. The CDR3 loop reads CASSTQAYLSSYEQYF. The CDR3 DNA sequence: TGTGCCAGTAGTACGCAGGCGTATCTTAGCTCCTACGAGCAGTACTTC.

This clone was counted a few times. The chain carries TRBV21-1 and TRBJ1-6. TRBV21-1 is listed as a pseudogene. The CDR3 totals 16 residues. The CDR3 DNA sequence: TGTGCCAGCAGCAAAGGCGACCGGGGGGGGAATTCACCCCTCCACTTT. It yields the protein CASSKGDRGGNSPLHF.

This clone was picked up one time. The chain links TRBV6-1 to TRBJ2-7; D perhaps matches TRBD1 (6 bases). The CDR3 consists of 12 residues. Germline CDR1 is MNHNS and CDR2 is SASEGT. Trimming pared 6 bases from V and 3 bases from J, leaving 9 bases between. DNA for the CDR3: TGTGCCAGCAGGGCAGGGGACTACGAGCAGTACTTC. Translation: CASRAGDYEQYF.

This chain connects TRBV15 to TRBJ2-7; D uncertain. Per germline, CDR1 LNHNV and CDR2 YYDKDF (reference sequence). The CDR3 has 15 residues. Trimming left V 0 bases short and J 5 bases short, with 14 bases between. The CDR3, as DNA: TGTGCCACCAGCAGAGATAGGAGAGCCTTTGACGAGCAGTACTTC. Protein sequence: CATSRDRRAFDEQYF. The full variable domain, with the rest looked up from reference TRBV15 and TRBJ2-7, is DAMVIQNPRYQVTQFGKPVTLSCSQTLNHNVMYWYQQKSSQAPKLLFHYYDKDFNNEADTPDNFQSRRPNTSFCFLDIRSPGLGDTAMYLCATSRDRRAFDEQYFGPGTRLTVT.

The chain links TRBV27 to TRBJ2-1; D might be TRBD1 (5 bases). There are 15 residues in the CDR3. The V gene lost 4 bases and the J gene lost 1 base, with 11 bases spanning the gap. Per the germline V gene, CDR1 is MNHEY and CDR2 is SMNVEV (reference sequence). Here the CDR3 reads CASSSMGPSYNEQFF. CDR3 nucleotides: TGTGCCAGCAGTTCAATGGGGCCGTCCTACAATGAGCAGTTCTTC.

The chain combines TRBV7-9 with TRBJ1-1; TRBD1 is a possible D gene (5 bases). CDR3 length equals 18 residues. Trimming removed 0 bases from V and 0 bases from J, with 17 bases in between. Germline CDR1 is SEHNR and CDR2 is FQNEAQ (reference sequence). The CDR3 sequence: CASSLARRDFFMNTEAFF. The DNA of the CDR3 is TGTGCCAGCAGCTTAGCACGCAGGGACTTTTTCATGAACACTGAAGCTTTCTTT.

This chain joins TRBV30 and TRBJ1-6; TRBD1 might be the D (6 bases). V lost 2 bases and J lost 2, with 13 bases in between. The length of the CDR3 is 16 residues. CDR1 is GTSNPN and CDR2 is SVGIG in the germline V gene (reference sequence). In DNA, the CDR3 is TGTGCCTGGAGTCCTGACAGGTCCACCTATAATTCACCCCTCCACTTT. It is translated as CAWSPDRSTYNSPLHF.

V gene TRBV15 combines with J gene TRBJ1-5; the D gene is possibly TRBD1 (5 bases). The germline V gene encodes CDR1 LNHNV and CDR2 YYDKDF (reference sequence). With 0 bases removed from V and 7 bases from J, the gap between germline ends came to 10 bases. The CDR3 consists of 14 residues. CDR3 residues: CATSRDRARQPQHF. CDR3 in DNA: TGTGCCACCAGCAGAGACAGGGCGCGGCAGCCCCAGCATTTT.

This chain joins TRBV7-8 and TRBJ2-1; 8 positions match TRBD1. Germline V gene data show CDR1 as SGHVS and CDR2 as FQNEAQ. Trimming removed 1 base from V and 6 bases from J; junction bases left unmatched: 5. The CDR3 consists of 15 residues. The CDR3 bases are TGTGCCAGCAGCTTAGGGCAGGGGGCGAGCAATGAGCAGTTCTTC. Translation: CASSLGQGASNEQFF. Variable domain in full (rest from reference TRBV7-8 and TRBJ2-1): GAGVSQSPRYKVAKRGQDVALRCDPISGHVSLFWYQQALGQGPEFLTYFQNEAQLDKSGLPSDRFFAERPEGSVSTLKIQRTQQEDSAVYLCASSLGQGASNEQFFGPGTRLTVL.

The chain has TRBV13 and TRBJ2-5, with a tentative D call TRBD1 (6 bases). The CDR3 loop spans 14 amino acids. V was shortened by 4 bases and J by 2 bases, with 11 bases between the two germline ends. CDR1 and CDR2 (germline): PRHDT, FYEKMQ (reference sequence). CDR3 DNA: TGTGCCAGCAGCTCATGGACAGCGCAAGAGACCCAGTACTTC. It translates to CASSSWTAQETQYF.

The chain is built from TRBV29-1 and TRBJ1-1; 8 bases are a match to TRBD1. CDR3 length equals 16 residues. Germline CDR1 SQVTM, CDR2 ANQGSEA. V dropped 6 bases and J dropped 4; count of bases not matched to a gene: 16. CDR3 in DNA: TGCAGCGTCTCCCTGGGCCCCAGGGGGCAGGGCACTGAAGCTTTCTTT. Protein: CSVSLGPRGQGTEAFF.

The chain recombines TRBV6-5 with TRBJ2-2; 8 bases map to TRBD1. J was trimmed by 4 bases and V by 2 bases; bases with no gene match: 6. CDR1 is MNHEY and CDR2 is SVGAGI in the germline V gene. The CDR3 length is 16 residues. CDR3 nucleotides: TGTGCCAGCAGTTACGGGCAGGGGGCTGTCACCGGGGAGCTGTTTTTT. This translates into CASSYGQGAVTGELFF.

CDR3: CASSSRGGPNEKLFF. Written as DNA, the CDR3 is TGTGCCAGCAGCTCCAGAGGGGGACCTAATGAAAAACTGTTTTTT. This chain connects TRBV7-2 to TRBJ1-4; possible D gene TRBD1, 6 bases. This CDR3 is built from 15 residues. Trimming pared 4 bases from V and 3 bases from J, leaving 12 bases between. Germline V gene data show CDR1 as SGHTA and CDR2 as FQGNSA.

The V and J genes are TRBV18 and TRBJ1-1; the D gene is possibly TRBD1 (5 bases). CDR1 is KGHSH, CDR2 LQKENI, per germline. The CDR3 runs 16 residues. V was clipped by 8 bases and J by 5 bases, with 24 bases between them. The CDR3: CASRRDPGGVVTEAFF. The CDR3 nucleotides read TGTGCCAGCCGAAGGGACCCAGGCGGGGTGGTGACTGAAGCTTTCTTT. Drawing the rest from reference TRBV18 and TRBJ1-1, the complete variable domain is NAGVMQNPRHLVRRRGQEARLRCSPMKGHSHVYWYRQLPEEGLKFMVYLQKENIIDESGMPKERFSAEFPKEGPSILRIQQVVRGDSAAYFCASRRDPGGVVTEAFFGQGTRLTVV.

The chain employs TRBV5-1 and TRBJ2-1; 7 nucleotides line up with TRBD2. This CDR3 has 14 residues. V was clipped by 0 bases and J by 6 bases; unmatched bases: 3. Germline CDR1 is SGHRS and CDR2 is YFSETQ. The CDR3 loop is CASSLGSSGNEQFF. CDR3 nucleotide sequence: TGCGCCAGCAGCTTGGGTTCTAGCGGCAATGAGCAGTTCTTC.

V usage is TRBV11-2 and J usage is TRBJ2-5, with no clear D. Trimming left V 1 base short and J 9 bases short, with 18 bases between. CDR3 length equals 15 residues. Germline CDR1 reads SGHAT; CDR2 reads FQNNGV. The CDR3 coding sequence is TGTGCCAGCAGCTTAGGGCTGCGCGGCCAGTGGGCCCAGTACTTC. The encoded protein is CASSLGLRGQWAQYF.

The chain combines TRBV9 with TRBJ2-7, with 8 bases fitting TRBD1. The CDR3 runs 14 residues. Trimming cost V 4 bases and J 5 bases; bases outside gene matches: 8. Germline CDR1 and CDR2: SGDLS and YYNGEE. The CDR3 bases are TGTGCCAGCAGCCCGTGGACAGGGAACGACGAGCAGTACTTC. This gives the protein CASSPWTGNDEQYF. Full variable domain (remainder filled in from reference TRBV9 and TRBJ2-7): DSGVTQTPKHLITATGQRVTLRCSPRSGDLSVYWYQQSLDQGLQFLIQYYNGEERAKGNILERFSAQQFPDLHSELNLSSLELGDSALYFCASSPWTGNDEQYFGPGTRLTVT.

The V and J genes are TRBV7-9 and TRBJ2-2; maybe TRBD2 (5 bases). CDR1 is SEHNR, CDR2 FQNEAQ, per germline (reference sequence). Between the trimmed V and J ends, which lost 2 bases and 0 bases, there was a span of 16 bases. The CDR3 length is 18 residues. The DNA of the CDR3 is TGTGCCAGCAGCTTAAGTGGGCGAGGCGGGCCGAACACCGGGGAGCTGTTTTTT. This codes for CASSLSGRGGPNTGELFF.

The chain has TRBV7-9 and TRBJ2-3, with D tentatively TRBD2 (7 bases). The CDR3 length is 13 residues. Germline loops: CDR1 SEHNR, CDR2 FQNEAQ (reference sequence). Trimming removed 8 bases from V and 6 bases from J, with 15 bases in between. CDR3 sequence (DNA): TGTGCCAGCTCTATACGGGGGGCCGATACGCAGTATTTT. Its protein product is CASSIRGADTQYF.

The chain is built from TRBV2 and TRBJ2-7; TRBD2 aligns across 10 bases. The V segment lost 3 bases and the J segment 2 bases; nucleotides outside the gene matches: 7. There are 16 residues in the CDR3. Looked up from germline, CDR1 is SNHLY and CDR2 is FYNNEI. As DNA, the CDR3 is TGTGCCAGCAGTGAGGGGCCAACTAGCGGGGCCTACGAGCAGTACTTC. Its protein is CASSEGPTSGAYEQYF.

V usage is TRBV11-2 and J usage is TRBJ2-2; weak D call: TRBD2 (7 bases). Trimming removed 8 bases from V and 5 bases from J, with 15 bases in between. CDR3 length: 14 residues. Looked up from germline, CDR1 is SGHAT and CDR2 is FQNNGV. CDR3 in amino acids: CASGGASRTGELFF. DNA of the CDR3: TGTGCCAGCGGGGGGGCCTCACGGACCGGGGAGCTGTTTTTT.

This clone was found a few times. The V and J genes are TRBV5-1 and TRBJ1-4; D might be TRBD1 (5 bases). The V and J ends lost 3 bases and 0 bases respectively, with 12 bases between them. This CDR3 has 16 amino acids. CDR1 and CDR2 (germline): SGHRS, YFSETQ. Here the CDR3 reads CASSSTGVATNEKLFF. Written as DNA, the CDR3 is TGCGCCAGCAGCTCGACGGGGGTTGCAACTAATGAAAAACTGTTTTTT.